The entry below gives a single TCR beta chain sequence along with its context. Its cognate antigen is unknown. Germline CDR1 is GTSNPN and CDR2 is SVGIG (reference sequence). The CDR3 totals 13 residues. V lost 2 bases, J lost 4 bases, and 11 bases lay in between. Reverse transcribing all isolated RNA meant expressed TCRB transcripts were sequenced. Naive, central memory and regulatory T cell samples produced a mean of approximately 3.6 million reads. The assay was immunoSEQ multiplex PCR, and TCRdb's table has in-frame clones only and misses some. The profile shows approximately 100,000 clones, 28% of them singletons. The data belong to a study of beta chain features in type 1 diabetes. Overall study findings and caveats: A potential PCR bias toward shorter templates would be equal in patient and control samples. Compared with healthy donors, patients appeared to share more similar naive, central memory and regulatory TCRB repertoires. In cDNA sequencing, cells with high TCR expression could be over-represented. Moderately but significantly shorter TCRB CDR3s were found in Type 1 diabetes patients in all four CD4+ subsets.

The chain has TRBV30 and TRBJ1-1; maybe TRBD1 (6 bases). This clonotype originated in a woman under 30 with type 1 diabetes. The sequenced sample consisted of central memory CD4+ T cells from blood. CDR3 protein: CAWSKGGPTEAFF. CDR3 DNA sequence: TGTGCCTGGAGTAAGGGGGGGCCCACTGAAGCTTTCTTT.